The present T cell receptor beta chain was sequenced within a study of Tregs in tolerant kidney transplant recipients. Thawed PBMCs were FACS-sorted into unstimulated CD4+CD25+CD127- regulatory T cells, CD4+CD25- non-regulatory cells, CD4 and CD8 cells. Whole-study findings and limits: Tolerant patients' donor-specific Tregs expanded beyond overall Tregs, suggesting antigen-driven growth. Some patients' samples used different primers over time, so nucleotide sequences weren't comparable. No direct test of biological reproducibility was done here.

To note about this clone: Antigen unknown. The read is 3 residues too short to cover the CDR3 end, so that end is filled in from the germline J gene.

The repertoire was sequenced with immunoSEQ multiplex PCR; TCRdb's copy has only in-frame clones and lacks some. Seen in this sample are approximately 35,000 clones; the ten most common clones hold roughly 8%. The CDR3 is 16 amino acids. Germline V CDR1 and CDR2: SGHRS, YFSETQ. The junction had 4 bases not matched to a gene; V was cut back by 3 bases and J by 1 base. Sequencing was performed on CD8+ T cells from blood, taken before the transplant. This chain links TRBV5-1 with TRBJ2-2; TRBD1 agrees at 9 bases. The sequence was collected from a human donor who received a combined kidney and bone marrow transplant. Here the CDR3 reads CASSYQTGGNTGELFF. CDR3 DNA, as far as it was read: TGCGCCAGCAGCTACCAGACAGGGGGGAACACCGGGGAG.